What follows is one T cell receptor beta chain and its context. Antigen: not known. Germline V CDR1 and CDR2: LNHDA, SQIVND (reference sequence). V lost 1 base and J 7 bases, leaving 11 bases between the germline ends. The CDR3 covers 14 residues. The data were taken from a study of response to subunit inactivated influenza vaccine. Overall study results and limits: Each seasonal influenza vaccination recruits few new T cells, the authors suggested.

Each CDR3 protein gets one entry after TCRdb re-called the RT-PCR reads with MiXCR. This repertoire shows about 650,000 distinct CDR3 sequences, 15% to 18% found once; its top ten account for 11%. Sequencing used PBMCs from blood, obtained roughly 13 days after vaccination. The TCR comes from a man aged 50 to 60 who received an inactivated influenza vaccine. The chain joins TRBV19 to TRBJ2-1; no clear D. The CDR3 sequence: CASSIGSPRNEQFF. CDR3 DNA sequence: TGTGCCAGTAGTATAGGTTCCCCCAGGAATGAGCAGTTCTTC.